This T cell receptor (beta chain) came from a study of early T cells in non-severe SARS-CoV-2 infection. As concerns this clonotype: The antigen is undetermined.

TCRdb passed the 5' RACE reads through MiXCR, listing each CDR3 protein once. The table has tens of thousands of distinct CDR3 sequences, around 11% seen once. Study outcomes and limitations: Anti-spike CD8 specificities were favored by VDJdb matching, whose results missed private and CD4 specificities.

V lost 4 bases and J lost 1, with 8 bases in between. CDR1 is SQVTM and CDR2 is ANQGSEA in the germline V gene. This CDR3 comprises 13 residues. The gene calls are TRBV29-1 and TRBJ1-3; D might be TRBD1 (5 bases). This receptor was taken from an adult who was a healthcare worker with PCR-confirmed SARS-CoV-2 infection or an uninfected control (not recorded which). The donor label of this sample is uncertain. This specimen was whole blood, taken at baseline. The CDR3 region has the DNA TGCAGCGTTGGTGCAGGGTCTGGAAACACCATATATTTT. It translates to CSVGAGSGNTIYF.